A selection of T cell receptor beta chains follows, all from one sample in a study of immune heterogeneity within non-small cell lung tumors. TCRdb used MiXCR to reprocess the multiplex PCR reads, holding one entry per CDR3 protein. The table includes some 14,000 distinct CDR3 sequences, approximately 26% detected once. The sample taken for sequencing was lung tumor tissue. These receptor sequences come from a man aged 35 to 55 with non-small cell lung cancer. Each CDR3 is given with its conserved first and last residue. Each record gives: D gene, clone size, V gene, J gene, CDR3 DNA, CDR3 protein. A D gene is named only where the DNA matches it firmly. A row's size may be missing; if present it is once, few, many or a size class.

>.|few|TRBV5-1|TRBJ2-3
TGCGCCAGCAGCTTGACCGGGGTCGCCACAGATACGCAGTATTTT
CASSLTGVATDTQYF
>TRBD2|.|TRBV4-3|TRBJ2-1
TGCGCCAGCAGCCAAGGTCTAGCGGGGAACAATGAGCAGTTCTTC
CASSQGLAGNNEQFF
>.|medium-sized|TRBV30|TRBJ1-6
TGTGCCTGGAGTGTCGGGGGGCTTAATTCACCCCTCCACTTT
CAWSVGGLNSPLHF
>.|many|TRBV7-2|TRBJ2-1
TGTGCCAGCAGCTTTCGTCGGGGATCAGCGAACAATGAGCAGTTCTTC
CASSFRRGSANNEQFF
>.|few|TRBV9|TRBJ2-5
TGTGCCAGCAGCGAAAGCGGCCAAGAGACCCAGTACTTC
CASSESGQETQYF
>.|medium-sized|TRBV20-1|TRBJ2-7
TGCAGTGCTAGAGATAGCGGCCAGGTTAACTACGAGCAGTACTTC
CSARDSGQVNYEQYF
>TRBD2|.|TRBV5-8|TRBJ2-3
TGTGCCAGCTTAGGATGGACTAGCGCAGATACGCAGTATTTT
CASLGWTSADTQYF
>TRBD1|medium-sized|TRBV19|TRBJ2-7
TGTGCCAGTAGTCCGGACAGGGGGCGTTACGAGCAGTACTTC
CASSPDRGRYEQYF
>.|few|TRBV6-4|TRBJ1-5
TGTGCCAGCAGTGACCCCCGGAGGGCAATAAATCAGCCCCAGCATTTT
CASSDPRRAINQPQHF
>.|few|TRBV9|TRBJ2-6
TGTGCCAGCAGCCAAAAACGGGGGGCGGCCTCTGGGGCCAACGTCCTGACTTTC
CASSQKRGAASGANVLTF
>.|many|TRBV28|TRBJ1-1
TGTGCCAGCAGTGCTCAGGGGCTAGCTAACACTGAAGCTTTCTTT
CASSAQGLANTEAFF
>.|many|TRBV5-1|TRBJ1-1
TGCGCCAGCAGCCCAGGGGTTTCTGTCCCTGAAGCTTTCTTT
CASSPGVSVPEAFF
>.|.|TRBV5-6|TRBJ2-7
TGTGCCAGCAGCTTCGTAGGTAGCCCGTTCGAGCAGTACTTC
CASSFVGSPFEQYF
>.|few|TRBV4-2|TRBJ2-5
TGTGCCAGCAGCCAAGAAGTCCAGGGGGGGCAAGAGACCCAGTACTTC
CASSQEVQGGQETQYF
>.|many|TRBV6-2/TRBV6-3|TRBJ2-3
TGTGCCAGCAGTTACGGAAACACAGATACGCAGTATTTT
CASSYGNTDTQYF
>.|few|TRBV28|TRBJ1-1
TGTGCCAGCAGTTTCTCGGGCTGGAACACTGAAGCTTTCTTT
CASSFSGWNTEAFF
>TRBD1|many|TRBV5-8|TRBJ2-7
TGTGCCAGCAGCTTGAGGGACAGCTACGAGCAGTACTTC
CASSLRDSYEQYF
>.|many|TRBV27|TRBJ1-2
TGTGCCAGCAGTTTAAAATCCCCGGGCTATGGCTACACCTTC
CASSLKSPGYGYTF
>.|few|TRBV5-4|TRBJ2-5
TGTGCCAGCAGCTTGGAAAACCAAGAGACCCAGTACTTC
CASSLENQETQYF
>.|medium-sized|TRBV7-2|TRBJ2-3
TGTGCCAGCAGCTCCCCCGGCGGCGACAGGCATAGCACAGATACGCAGTATTTT
CASSSPGGDRHSTDTQYF
>TRBD2|large|TRBV12-3/TRBV12-4|TRBJ2-2
TGTGCCAGCAGCCTGACTAGCGGGAGGAGCACCGGGGAGCTGTTTTTT
CASSLTSGRSTGELFF
>.|few|TRBV5-6|TRBJ2-7
TGTGCCAGCAGCCGCCGTGGCCGGAACGAGCAGTACTTC
CASSRRGRNEQYF
>.|.|TRBV7-9|TRBJ1-6
TGTGCCAGCAGCTCCAATTCTGGGGAAAATTCACCCCTCCACTTT
CASSSNSGENSPLHF
>.|many|TRBV19|TRBJ2-7
TGTGCCACTTCGCCTCGGCCATCCTACGAGCAGTACTTC
CATSPRPSYEQYF
>.|few|TRBV18|TRBJ2-3
TGTGCCAGCTCACCGAATCAGGGGAGGGCAGATACGCAGTATTTT
CASSPNQGRADTQYF
>TRBD1|many|TRBV29-1|TRBJ1-4
TGCAGCGTGGCACAGGGGAGAGATGAAAAACTGTTTTTT
CSVAQGRDEKLFF